This T cell receptor (beta chain) was captured in a study of blood T cells in healthy people across ages. Germline CDR1 and CDR2: KGHSH and LQKENI. The CDR3 consists of 14 residues. Trimming removed 3 bases from V and 2 bases from J, with 9 bases in between. Isolated PBMCs totaled at least 6.5 million in each sample. Then a second PCR, running about 6 to 11 cycles, was carried out with a sample-barcoded 5' primer and a J-beta primer mix. TCRdb re-called the 5' RACE reads through MiXCR, storing one row per CDR3 protein. There are more than 650,000 distinct CDR3 sequences in the sample; 20% to 25% occur only once, and about 22% lies in the top ten. This clonotype occurred a few times.

The V gene is TRBV18, the J gene TRBJ2-3; D may be TRBD2 (5 bases). The sequenced sample consisted of blood. The clonotype comes from a man aged 65 to 85 in good health. CDR3 loop: CASSPQRTTDTQYF. Here the CDR3 DNA reads TGTGCCAGCTCACCTCAGCGGACCACAGATACGCAGTATTTT.